Listed below are T cell receptor beta chains from one sample, sequenced in a study of shared clonotypes between healthy human individuals. Using immunoSEQ multiplex PCR, the repertoire was profiled, and TCRdb retains in-frame clones only, with some absent. Among around 430,000 clones listed, more than 75% were seen once. The sample was PBMCs. The receptors shown here come from a woman in her 40s in good health. Some clones in this sample may be carry-over from other donors' samples. Both conserved end residues are trimmed from each CDR3.

cdr3_length,v_call,j_call,cdr3_aa
13,TRBV6-1,TRBJ1-1,ASSGHGGGRTEAF
13,TRBV7-9,TRBJ2-7,ASSLGGGSFGEQY
14,TRBV28,-,ASTQTEGLRSYEQY
15,TRBV4-1,TRBJ2-4,ASSHRLAEEGFDIQY
11,TRBV15,TRBJ1-1,ATGGLTNTEAF
14,TRBV19,TRBJ2-3,ASSSRTSGSGDTQY
15,TRBV7-3,TRBJ1-3,ASSQFPVRSVGNTIY
12,TRBV28,TRBJ1-3,ASSRQGPGNTIY
18,TRBV23-1,TRBJ2-7,ASSHPSSGTGGALSGEQY
11,TRBV30,TRBJ1-3,AWRRGAGNTIY
12,TRBV10-3,TRBJ2-7,AISDSSGNHEQY
11,TRBV28,TRBJ1-4,ASSQGLNEKLF
12,TRBV10-3,TRBJ2-3,AISEGTGADTQY
11,TRBV7-3,TRBJ2-5,ASSRGREETQY
11,TRBV7-8,TRBJ2-1,ASSLGLLNEQF
10,TRBV19,TRBJ1-5,ASSIRNQPQH
14,TRBV7-3,TRBJ2-1,ASSLRLAGGYNEQF
9,TRBV7-2,TRBJ2-7,ASGEGVEQY
11,TRBV29-1,TRBJ2-5,SVAQGLQETQY
11,TRBV10-3,TRBJ2-3,AISHGGEDTQY
13,TRBV15,TRBJ1-1,ATSPPTGFGTEAF
11,TRBV9,TRBJ2-3,ASSGSRTDTQY
14,TRBV29-1,TRBJ2-4,SPLAGGTLAKNIQY
13,TRBV19,TRBJ2-2,ASTPGLGATGELF
11,TRBV10-2,TRBJ2-1,ASSVSGLNEQF
11,TRBV5-1,TRBJ1-1,ASSGQANTEAF
15,TRBV5-5,TRBJ1-1,ASSFVVAGGFGSEAF
14,TRBV7-3,TRBJ2-3,ASSLNPAGGPDTQY
15,TRBV5-4,TRBJ1-3,ASSHSTGRGLGNTIY
10,TRBV18,TRBJ2-7,ASSPGGSEQY
13,TRBV5-6,TRBJ2-2,ASSSPDRADGELF
15,TRBV28,TRBJ1-5,ASQVGEGSYSNQPQH
14,TRBV19,TRBJ2-7,ASSPSRGTPRVEQY
12,TRBV5-1,TRBJ2-7,ASSLVGDAYEQY
11,TRBV28,TRBJ1-2,ASSLEKIYGYT
12,TRBV5-5,TRBJ1-1,ASSASPWQGEAF